Following are 11 T cell receptor beta chains from one sample sequenced in a study of blood T cell repertoires in COVID-19. Method: immunoSEQ multiplex PCR; TCRdb's copy keeps in-frame clones and lacks some. The sample consists of about 180,000 clones, roughly 75% of them appearing once. The sample taken for sequencing was peripheral blood. All receptors derive from an older man with active or convalescent COVID-19.

This chain connects TRBV30 to TRBJ2-1; maybe TRBD2 (7 bases). V was pared by 0 bases and J by 4 bases, with 19 bases between. There are 17 residues in the CDR3. The germline V gene has CDR1 GTSNPN and CDR2 SVGIG (reference sequence). In nucleotides, the CDR3 is TGTGCCTGGAGTGTACCTCCTAGGGCGGGGGCTTACAATGAGCAGTTCTTC. This sequence encodes CAWSVPPRAGAYNEQFF. The whole variable domain, filled in from reference TRBV30 and TRBJ2-1, reads SQTIHQWPATLVQPVGSPLSLECTVEGTSNPNLYWYRQAAGRGLQLLFYSVGIGQISSEVPQNLSASRPQDRQFILSSKKLLLSDSGFYLCAWSVPPRAGAYNEQFFGPGTRLTVL.

The chain uses TRBV19 and TRBJ1-5; D might be TRBD1 (6 bases). Germline CDR1 is LNHDA and CDR2 is SQIVND (reference sequence). This CDR3 has 14 residues. V lost 4 bases, J lost 1 base, and 8 bases lay in between. CDR3 protein: CASSKDRSNQPQHF. Here the CDR3 DNA reads TGTGCCAGTAGTAAGGACAGAAGCAATCAGCCCCAGCATTTT.

A few counts support this clone. The rearrangement links TRBV10-3 to TRBJ2-3, with 7 bases that match TRBD1. The CDR3 is made up of 16 amino acids. The germline V gene encodes CDR1 ENHRY and CDR2 SYGVKD. The junction had 9 bases not matched to a gene; V was cut back by 6 bases and J by 0 bases. For the CDR3, the DNA is TGTGCCATCAGAAACGACACAGGGGTGAGCACAGATACGCAGTATTTT. It translates to CAIRNDTGVSTDTQYF.

The genes are TRBV15 and TRBJ1-1, with no clear D. There are 13 residues in the CDR3. In germline, CDR1 is LNHNV, CDR2 YYDKDF (reference sequence). V gave up 0 bases and J gave up 2 bases, with 4 bases separating them. In nucleotides, the CDR3 is TGTGCCACCAGCAGAGATCATAACACTGAAGCTTTCTTT. Protein: CATSRDHNTEAFF. Full variable domain (outside the CDR3, taken from reference TRBV15 and TRBJ1-1): DAMVIQNPRYQVTQFGKPVTLSCSQTLNHNVMYWYQQKSSQAPKLLFHYYDKDFNNEADTPDNFQSRRPNTSFCFLDIRSPGLGDTAMYLCATSRDHNTEAFFGQGTRLTVV.

This chain links TRBV11-2 with TRBJ1-1, with D possibly TRBD1 on 6 matching bases. Germline CDR1 is SGHAT and CDR2 is FQNNGV. The CDR3 sequence is 14 residues long. Trimming removed 6 bases at V and 3 bases at J, with 14 bases between. The CDR3 loop reads CASSSQGRDTEAFF. CDR3 bases: TGTGCCAGCAGTTCTCAGGGGAGGGACACTGAAGCTTTCTTT.

The gene calls are TRBV12-3 or TRBV12-4 and TRBJ1-1; tentative D call: TRBD1 (5 bases). Trimming cost V 2 bases and J 7 bases, with 11 bases left between them. The CDR3 is 13 residues long. The DNA for the CDR3 is TGTGCCAGCAGTTTAAGGAGCGACAGTGAAGCTTTCTTT. Translation gives CASSLRSDSEAFF.

CDR3 coding DNA: TGCAGCGCCGCCCTGGGACTAGCGGGGGGTAATGAGCAGTTCTTC. Amino acid sequence: CSAALGLAGGNEQFF. The V and J genes are TRBV29-1 and TRBJ2-1; 15 bases are a match to TRBD2. Germline trimming cut 7 bases from V and 7 bases from J; bases unmatched to any gene: 8. The V gene's germline CDR1 is SQVTM and CDR2 ANQGSEA. The CDR3 loop spans 15 amino acids.

This chain joins TRBV6-5 and TRBJ1-3; tentative D call: TRBD1 (6 bases). CDR3 length: 15 residues. The germline V gene encodes CDR1 MNHEY and CDR2 SVGAGI. V was clipped by 2 bases and J by 0 bases, with 8 bases between them. The CDR3: CASSYQGTSGNTIYF. For the CDR3, the DNA is TGTGCCAGCAGTTACCAGGGGACCTCTGGAAACACCATATATTTT.

The chain carries TRBV4-3 and TRBJ2-7; 13 bases map to TRBD2. After removal of 2 bases from V and 2 bases from J, the junction contained 6 bases not matched to a gene. The length of the CDR3 is 17 residues. Germline lookup yields CDR1 LGHNA and CDR2 YSLEER. The CDR3 loop is CASSQYTGTSGTYEQYF. The CDR3 DNA reads as TGCGCCAGCAGCCAATATACCGGGACTAGCGGGACCTACGAGCAGTACTTC.

The V call is TRBV7-9, the J call TRBJ1-3; D is undetermined. The germline V gene encodes CDR1 SEHNR and CDR2 FQNEAQ (reference sequence). V lost 1 base to trimming and J lost 3 bases, with 7 bases between them. The CDR3 extends over 14 amino acids. CDR3: CASSLGGFGNTIYF. The DNA for the CDR3 is TGTGCCAGCAGCTTAGGAGGGTTTGGAAACACCATATATTTT.

The V call is TRBV19, the J call TRBJ1-1; possibly TRBD1 for D (6 bases). V shed 6 bases and J shed 4 bases, with 15 bases lying between them. Germline loops: CDR1 LNHDA, CDR2 SQIVND (reference sequence). The CDR3 loop spans 14 amino acids. The CDR3 spells CASSTGRGGTEAFF. In DNA form, the CDR3 reads TGTGCCAGTAGCACAGGGAGGGGAGGCACTGAAGCTTTCTTT.